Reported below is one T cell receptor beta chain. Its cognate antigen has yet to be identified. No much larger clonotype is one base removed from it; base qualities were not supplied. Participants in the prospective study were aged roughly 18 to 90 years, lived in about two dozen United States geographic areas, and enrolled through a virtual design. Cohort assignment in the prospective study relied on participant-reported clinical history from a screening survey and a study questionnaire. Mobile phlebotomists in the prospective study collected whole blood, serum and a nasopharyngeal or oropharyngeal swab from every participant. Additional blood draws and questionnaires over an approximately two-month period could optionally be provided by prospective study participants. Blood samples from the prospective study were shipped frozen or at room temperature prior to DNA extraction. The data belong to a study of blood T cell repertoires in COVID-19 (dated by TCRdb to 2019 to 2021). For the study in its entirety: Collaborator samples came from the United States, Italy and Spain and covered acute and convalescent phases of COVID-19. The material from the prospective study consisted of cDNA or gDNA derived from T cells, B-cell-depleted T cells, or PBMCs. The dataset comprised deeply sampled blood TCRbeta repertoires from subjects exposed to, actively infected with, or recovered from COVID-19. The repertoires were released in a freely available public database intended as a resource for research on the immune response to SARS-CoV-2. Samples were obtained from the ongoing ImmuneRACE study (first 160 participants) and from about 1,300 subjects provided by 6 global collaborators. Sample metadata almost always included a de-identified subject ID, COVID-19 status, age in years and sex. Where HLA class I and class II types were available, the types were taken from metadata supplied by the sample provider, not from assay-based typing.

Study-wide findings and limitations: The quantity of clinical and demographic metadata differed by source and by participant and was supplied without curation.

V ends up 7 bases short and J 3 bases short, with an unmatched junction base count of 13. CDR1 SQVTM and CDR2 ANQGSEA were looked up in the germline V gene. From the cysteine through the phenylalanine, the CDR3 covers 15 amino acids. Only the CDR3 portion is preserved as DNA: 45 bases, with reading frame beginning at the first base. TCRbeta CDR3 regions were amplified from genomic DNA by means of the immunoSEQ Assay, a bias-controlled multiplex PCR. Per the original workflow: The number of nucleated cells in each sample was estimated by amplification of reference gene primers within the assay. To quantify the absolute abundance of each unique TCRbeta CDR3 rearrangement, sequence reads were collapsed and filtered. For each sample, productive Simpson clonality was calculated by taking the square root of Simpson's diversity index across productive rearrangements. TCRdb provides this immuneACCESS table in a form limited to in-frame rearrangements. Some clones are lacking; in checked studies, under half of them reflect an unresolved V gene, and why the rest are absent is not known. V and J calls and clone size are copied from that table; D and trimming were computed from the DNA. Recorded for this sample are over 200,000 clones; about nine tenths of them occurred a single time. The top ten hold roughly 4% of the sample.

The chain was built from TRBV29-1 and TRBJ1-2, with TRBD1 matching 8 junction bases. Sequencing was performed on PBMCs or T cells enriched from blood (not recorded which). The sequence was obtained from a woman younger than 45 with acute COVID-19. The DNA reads TGCAGCGCTGGTCAGGGGGCCCTTAGCGACTATGGCTACACCTTC. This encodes CSAGQGALSDYGYTF.